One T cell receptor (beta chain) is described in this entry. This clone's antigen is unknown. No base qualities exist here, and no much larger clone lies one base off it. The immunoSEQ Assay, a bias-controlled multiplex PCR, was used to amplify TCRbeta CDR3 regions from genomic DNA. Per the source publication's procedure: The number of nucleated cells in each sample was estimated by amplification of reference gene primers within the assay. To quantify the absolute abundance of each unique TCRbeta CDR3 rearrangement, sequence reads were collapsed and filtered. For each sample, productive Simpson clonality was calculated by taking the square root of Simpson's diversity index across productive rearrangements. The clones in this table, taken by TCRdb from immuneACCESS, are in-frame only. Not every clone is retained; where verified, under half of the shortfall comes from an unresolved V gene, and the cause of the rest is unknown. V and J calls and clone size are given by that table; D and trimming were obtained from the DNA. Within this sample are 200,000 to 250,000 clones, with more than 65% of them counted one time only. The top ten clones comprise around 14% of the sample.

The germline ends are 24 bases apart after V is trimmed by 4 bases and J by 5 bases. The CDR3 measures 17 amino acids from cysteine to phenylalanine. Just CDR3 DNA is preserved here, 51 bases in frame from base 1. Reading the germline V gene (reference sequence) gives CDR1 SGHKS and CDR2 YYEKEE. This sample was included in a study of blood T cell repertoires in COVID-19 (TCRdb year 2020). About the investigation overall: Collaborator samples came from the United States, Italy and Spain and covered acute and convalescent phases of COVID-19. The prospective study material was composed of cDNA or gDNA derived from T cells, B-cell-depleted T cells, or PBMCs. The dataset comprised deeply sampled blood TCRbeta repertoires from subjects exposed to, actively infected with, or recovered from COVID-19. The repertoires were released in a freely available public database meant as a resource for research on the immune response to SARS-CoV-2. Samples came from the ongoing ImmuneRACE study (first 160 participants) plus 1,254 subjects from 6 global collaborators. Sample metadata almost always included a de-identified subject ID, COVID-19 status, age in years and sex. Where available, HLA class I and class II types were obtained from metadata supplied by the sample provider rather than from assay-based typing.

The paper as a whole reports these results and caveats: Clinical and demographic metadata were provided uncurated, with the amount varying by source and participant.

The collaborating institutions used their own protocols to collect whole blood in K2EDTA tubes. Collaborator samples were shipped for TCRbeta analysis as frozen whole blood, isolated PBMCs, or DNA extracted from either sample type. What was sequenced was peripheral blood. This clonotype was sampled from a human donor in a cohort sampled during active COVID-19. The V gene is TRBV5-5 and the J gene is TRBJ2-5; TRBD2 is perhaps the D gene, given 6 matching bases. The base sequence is TGTGCCAGCAGCACGGCTGGGGACTCCCTAACTTGGGAGACCCAGTACTTC. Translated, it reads CASSTAGDSLTWETQYF. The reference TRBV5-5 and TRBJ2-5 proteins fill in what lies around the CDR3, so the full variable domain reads DAGVTQSPTHLIKTRGQQVTLRCSPISGHKSVSWYQQVLGQGPQFIFQYYEKEERGRGNFPDRFSARQFPNYSSELNVNALLLGDSALYLCASSTAGDSLTWETQYFGPGTRLLVL.